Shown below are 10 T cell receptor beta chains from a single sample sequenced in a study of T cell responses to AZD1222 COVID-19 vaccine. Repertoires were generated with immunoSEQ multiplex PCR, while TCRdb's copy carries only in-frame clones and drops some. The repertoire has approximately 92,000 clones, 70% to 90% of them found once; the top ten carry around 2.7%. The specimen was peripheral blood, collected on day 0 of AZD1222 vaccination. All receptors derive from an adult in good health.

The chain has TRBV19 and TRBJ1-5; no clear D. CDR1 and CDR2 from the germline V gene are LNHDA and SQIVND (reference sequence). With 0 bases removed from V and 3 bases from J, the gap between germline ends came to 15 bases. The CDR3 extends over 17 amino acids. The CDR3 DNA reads TGTGCCAGTAGTATAGATCCCCTGACGGCTTACAATCAGCCCCAGCATTTT. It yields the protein CASSIDPLTAYNQPQHF.

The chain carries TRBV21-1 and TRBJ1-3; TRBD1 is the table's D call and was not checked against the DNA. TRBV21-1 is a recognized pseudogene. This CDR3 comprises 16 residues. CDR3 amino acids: CASSKVEQGQGNTIYF. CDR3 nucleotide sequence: TGTGCCAGCAGCAAAGTGGAACAGGGTCAAGGAAACACCATATATTTT.

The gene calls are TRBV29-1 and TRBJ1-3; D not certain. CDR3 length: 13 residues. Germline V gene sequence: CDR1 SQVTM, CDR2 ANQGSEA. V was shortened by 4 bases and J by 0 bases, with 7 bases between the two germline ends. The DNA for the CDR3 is TGCAGCGTTGTCTTGGGCTCTGGAAACACCATATATTTT. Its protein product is CSVVLGSGNTIYF.

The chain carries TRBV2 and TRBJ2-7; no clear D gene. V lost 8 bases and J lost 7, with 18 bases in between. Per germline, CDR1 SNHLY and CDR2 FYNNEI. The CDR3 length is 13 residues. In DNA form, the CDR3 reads TGTGCCAGCGGCGGTCTCCTGATAAGGGAGCAGTACGTC. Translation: CASGGLLIREQYV.

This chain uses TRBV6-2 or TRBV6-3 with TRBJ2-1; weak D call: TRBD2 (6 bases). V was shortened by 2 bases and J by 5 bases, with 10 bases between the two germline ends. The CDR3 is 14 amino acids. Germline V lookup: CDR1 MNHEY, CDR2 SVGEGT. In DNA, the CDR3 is TGTGCCAGCAGTTACCGGACTACCCACAATGAGCAGTTCTTC. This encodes CASSYRTTHNEQFF.

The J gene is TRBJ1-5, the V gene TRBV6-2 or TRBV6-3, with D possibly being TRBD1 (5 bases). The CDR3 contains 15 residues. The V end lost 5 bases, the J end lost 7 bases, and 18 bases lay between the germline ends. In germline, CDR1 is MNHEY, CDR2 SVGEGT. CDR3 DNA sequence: TGTGCCAGCAGTCAAGCTACAGGCTCCAGGCAGCCCCAGCATTTT. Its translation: CASSQATGSRQPQHF.

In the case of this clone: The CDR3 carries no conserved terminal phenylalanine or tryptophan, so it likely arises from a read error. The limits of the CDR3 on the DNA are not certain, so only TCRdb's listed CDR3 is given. The CDR3 protein is CASRRSQLSERPMA. The chain is built from TRBV13 and TRBJ1-2. CDR1 is PRHDT and CDR2 is FYEKMQ in the germline V gene (reference sequence). The CDR3 length equals 14 residues, ends included.

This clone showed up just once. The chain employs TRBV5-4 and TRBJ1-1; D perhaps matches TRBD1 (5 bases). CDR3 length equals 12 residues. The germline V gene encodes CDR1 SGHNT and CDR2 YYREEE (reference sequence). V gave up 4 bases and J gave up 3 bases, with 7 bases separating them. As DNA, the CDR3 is TGTGCCAGCAGCCCGGGGGACACTGAAGCTTTCTTT. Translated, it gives CASSPGDTEAFF.

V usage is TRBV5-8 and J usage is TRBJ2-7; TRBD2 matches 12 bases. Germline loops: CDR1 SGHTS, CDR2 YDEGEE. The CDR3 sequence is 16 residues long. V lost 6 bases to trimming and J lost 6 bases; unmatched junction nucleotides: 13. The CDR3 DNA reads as TGTGCCAGCAACATCGGGGGGCTAGCGGGAGGGTCCGAGCAGTACGTC. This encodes CASNIGGLAGGSEQYV.

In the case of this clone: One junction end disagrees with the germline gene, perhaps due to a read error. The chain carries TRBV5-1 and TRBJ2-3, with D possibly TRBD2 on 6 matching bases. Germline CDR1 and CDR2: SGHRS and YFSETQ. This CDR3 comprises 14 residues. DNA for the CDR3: TGTGCCAGCAGCTTTCGGGGGAGCACAGATACGCAGTATTTT. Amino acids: CASSFRGSTDTQYF. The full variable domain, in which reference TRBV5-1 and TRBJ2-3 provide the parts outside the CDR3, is KAGVTQTPRYLIKTRGQQVTLSCSPISGHRSVSWYQQTPGQGLQFLFEYFSETQRNKGNFPGRFSGRQFSNSRSEMNVSTLELGDSALYLCASSFRGSTDTQYFGPGTRLTVL.